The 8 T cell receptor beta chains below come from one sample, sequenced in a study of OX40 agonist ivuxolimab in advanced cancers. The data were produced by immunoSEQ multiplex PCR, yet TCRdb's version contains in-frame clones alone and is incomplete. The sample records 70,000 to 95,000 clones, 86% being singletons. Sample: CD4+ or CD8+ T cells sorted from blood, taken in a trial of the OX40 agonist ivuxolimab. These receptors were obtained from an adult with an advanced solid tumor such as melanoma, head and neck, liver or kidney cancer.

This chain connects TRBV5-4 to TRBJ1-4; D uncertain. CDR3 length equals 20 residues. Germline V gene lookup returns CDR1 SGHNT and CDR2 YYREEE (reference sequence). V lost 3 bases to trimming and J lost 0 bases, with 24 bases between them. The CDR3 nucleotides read TGTGCCAGCAGCTCCCCTCCGCCGTCGGAACCCGCTACAACTAATGAAAAACTGTTTTTT. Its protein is CASSSPPPSEPATTNEKLFF.

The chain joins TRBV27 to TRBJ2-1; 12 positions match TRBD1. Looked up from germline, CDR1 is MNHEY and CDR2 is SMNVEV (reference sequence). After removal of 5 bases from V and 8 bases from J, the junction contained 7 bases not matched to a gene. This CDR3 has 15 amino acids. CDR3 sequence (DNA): TGTGCCAGCAGTCCACGGGACAGGGGGCGGGATGAGCAGTTCTTC. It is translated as CASSPRDRGRDEQFF.

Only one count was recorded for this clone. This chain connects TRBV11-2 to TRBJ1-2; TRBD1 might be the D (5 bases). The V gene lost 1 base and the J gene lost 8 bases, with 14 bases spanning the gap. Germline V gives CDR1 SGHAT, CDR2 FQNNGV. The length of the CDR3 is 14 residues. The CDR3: CASSLGLRGTGYTF. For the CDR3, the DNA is TGTGCCAGCAGCTTAGGACTACGGGGGACGGGCTACACCTTC.

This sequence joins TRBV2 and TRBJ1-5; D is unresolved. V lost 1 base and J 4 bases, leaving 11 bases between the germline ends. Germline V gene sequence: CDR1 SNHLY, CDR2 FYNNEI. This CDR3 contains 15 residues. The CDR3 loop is CASSEGEHVNQPQHF. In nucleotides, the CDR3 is TGTGCCAGCAGTGAAGGGGAGCATGTTAATCAGCCCCAGCATTTT.

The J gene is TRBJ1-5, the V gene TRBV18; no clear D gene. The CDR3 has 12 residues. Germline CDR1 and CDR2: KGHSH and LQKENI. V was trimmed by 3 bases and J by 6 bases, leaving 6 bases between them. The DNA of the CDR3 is TGTGCCAGCTCACCCGGCCGTCAGCCCCAGCATTTT. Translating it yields CASSPGRQPQHF.

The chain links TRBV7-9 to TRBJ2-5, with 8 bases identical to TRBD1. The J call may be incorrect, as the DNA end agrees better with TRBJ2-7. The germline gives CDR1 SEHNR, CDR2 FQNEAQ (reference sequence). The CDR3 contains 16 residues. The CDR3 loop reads CASSPSGGLAIYEQYF. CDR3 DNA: TGTGCCAGCAGCCCGTCAGGGGGCCTTGCGATCTACGAGCAGTACTTC.

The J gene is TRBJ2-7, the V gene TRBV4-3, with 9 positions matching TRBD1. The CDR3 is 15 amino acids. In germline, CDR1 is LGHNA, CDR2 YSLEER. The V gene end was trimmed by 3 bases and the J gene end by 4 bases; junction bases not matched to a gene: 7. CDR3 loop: CASSQSGTGRYEQYF. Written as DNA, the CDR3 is TGCGCCAGCAGCCAGTCCGGGACAGGGCGTTACGAGCAGTACTTC.

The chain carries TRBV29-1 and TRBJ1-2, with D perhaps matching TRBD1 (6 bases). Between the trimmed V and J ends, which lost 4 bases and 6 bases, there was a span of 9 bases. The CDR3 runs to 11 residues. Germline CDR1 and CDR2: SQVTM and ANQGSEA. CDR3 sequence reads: CSVAGTNGYTF. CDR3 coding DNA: TGCAGCGTTGCCGGGACAAATGGCTACACCTTC. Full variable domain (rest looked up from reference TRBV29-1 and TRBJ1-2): SAVISQKPSRDICQRGTSLTIQCQVDSQVTMMFWYRQQPGQSLTLIATANQGSEATYESGFVIDKFPISRPNLTFSTLTVSNMSPEDSSIYLCSVAGTNGYTFGSGTRLTVV.